This TCR beta chain stems from a study of blood T cells in healthy people across ages. Through a sample-barcoded 5' primer and a J-beta primer mix, a second PCR was run for about 6 to 12 cycles. TCRdb analysed the 5' RACE reads with MiXCR anew, one entry per CDR3 protein. The table shows around 2 million distinct CDR3 sequences, with about two fifths occurring only once. The CDR3 is 11 residues long. CDR1 DFQATT and CDR2 SNEGSKA come from the germline V gene (reference sequence). V lost 1 base and J 5 bases, leaving 6 bases between the germline ends. The TCR sequence derives from a human donor in good health. The sequenced material came from blood. The chain has TRBV20-1 and TRBJ2-7; D remains ambiguous. CDR3 amino acids: CSARGIHEQYF. DNA for the CDR3: TGCAGTGCTAGAGGGATTCACGAGCAGTACTTC.